These 16 T cell receptor beta chains originate from one sample sequenced in a study of T cell clonality in common variable immunodeficiency. Assay: immunoSEQ multiplex PCR; the TCRdb copy retains only in-frame clones and omits some. The sample was found to contain 50,000 to 65,000 clones, and every one recurs. Sequenced sample: peripheral blood mononuclear cells. All receptors derive from a person between 18 and 75 years old in good health.

In this sample, this clone turned up many times. The sequenced fragment ends 3 residues before the CDR3 boundary, so the rest is inferred from the germline J gene. V is TRBV14 and J is TRBJ1-6, with D perhaps matching TRBD1 (6 bases). CDR1 is SGHDN, CDR2 FVKESK, per germline. The CDR3 is 13 amino acids. V lost 4 bases and J lost 6, with 7 bases in between. CDR3 protein: CASSRTVNSPLHF. The covered CDR3 bases are TGTGCCAGCAGCCGGACAGTTAATTCACCC.

This clone showed up many times. Coverage ceases 3 residues before the CDR3 finishes, and the germline J gene fills in the end. The V gene is TRBV29-1, the J gene TRBJ2-7; 12 bases map to TRBD2. The V gene's germline CDR1 is SQVTM and CDR2 ANQGSEA. Unmatched junction bases numbered 13, after V lost 6 bases and J lost 1 base. There are 17 residues in the CDR3. CDR3 bases read: TGCAGCGTGTTACTAGCGGGGGGCCAAAGTGGTTCCTACGAG. Amino acids: CSVLLAGGQSGSYE. The full CDR3 reads CSVLLAGGQSGSYEQYF.

This clone occurred many times. Sequencing ends 3 residues short of the CDR3 end; the germline J gene provides the rest. This sequence joins TRBV7-9 and TRBJ1-5; 9 bases agree with TRBD1. Germline CDR1 SEHNR, CDR2 FQNEAQ (reference sequence). The trim removed 5 bases at V and 6 bases at J, leaving 5 bases unmatched. The CDR3 extends over 14 amino acids. CDR3 DNA (partial): TGTGCCAGCAGCCCTACAGGGGGCGGTCAGCCC. Protein: CASSPTGGGQP. The CDR3 reads in full as CASSPTGGGQPQHF.

At least ten counts were recorded for this clone. The CDR3 end is not reached by the read, which stops 3 residues before it; the germline J gene fills it in. This chain joins TRBV18 and TRBJ1-5; D is ambiguous. CDR1 is KGHSH, CDR2 LQKENI, per germline. The CDR3 sequence is 14 residues long. With 1 base removed from V and 2 bases from J, the gap between germline ends came to 6 bases. The CDR3 DNA, read in part, is TGTGCCAGCTCACCACAGCAAGGCAATCAGCCC. The encoded protein is CASSPQQGNQP. The full CDR3 is CASSPQQGNQPQHF. Based on the CDR3 plus reference TRBV18 and TRBJ1-5, the full variable domain is NAGVMQNPRHLVRRRGQEARLRCSPMKGHSHVYWYRQLPEEGLKFMVYLQKENIIDESGMPKERFSAEFPKEGPSILRIQQVVRGDSAAYFCASSPQQGNQPQHFGDGTRLSIL.

This clone was counted many times. The CDR3 end falls 3 residues outside the read, so it is completed with the germline J gene. The chain carries TRBV19 and TRBJ2-1, with D maybe TRBD1 (5 bases). CDR3 length: 14 residues. Germline V gene sequence: CDR1 LNHDA, CDR2 SQIVND (reference sequence). Trimming left V 1 base short and J 5 bases short, with 9 bases between. The CDR3 sequence is CASSIGRAHNEQFF. The DNA read from the CDR3 is TGTGCCAGTAGTATAGGCAGGGCCCACAATGAG.

This clone was seen many times. The read terminates 3 residues ahead of where the CDR3 ends, so the germline J gene completes it. The chain recombines TRBV30 with TRBJ2-5; 10 positions match TRBD2. The CDR3 sequence is 14 residues long. Unmatched junction bases numbered 6, after V lost 4 bases and J lost 4 bases. Germline V CDR1 and CDR2: GTSNPN, SVGIG (reference sequence). CDR3 protein: CAWTGTSVLETQYF. The CDR3 DNA, read in part, is TGTGCCTGGACCGGGACTAGCGTCTTAGAGACC.

This clone was recorded many times. The CDR3 bases that were read are TGTGCCAGCACCCAGCTCGGGGTCGGGTACGAG. Protein product: CASTQLGVGYE. Given in full, the CDR3 is CASTQLGVGYEQYF. The chain uses TRBV5-5 and TRBJ2-7; D perhaps matches TRBD2 (5 bases). The read ends 3 residues shy of where the CDR3 ends; the end is completed using the germline J gene. This CDR3 is 14 amino acids long. CDR1 is SGHKS and CDR2 is YYEKEE in the germline V gene (reference sequence). The ends were cut back, 6 bases at V and 4 bases at J, with 17 bases in the middle. The full variable domain, its missing parts supplied by reference TRBV5-5 and TRBJ2-7, is DAGVTQSPTHLIKTRGQQVTLRCSPISGHKSVSWYQQVLGQGPQFIFQYYEKEERGRGNFPDRFSARQFPNYSSELNVNALLLGDSALYLCASTQLGVGYEQYFGPGTRLTVT.

This clone appeared many times. The CDR3 bases that were read are TGTGCCAGCAGGGCGGGGCGAGAAGAAAAA. The encoded protein is CASRAGREEK. The CDR3 in its entirety is CASRAGREEKLFF. The chain carries TRBV2 and TRBJ1-4; D perhaps matches TRBD1 (5 bases). The read finishes 3 residues shy of the CDR3 end, and the germline J gene is used to complete it. CDR3 length: 13 residues. Germline V CDR1 and CDR2: SNHLY, FYNNEI. The V and J ends lost 6 bases and 8 bases respectively, with 13 bases between them. The complete variable domain, with remaining parts taken from reference TRBV2 and TRBJ1-4, reads EPEVTQTPSHQVTQMGQEVILRCVPISNHLYFYWYRQILGQKVEFLVSFYNNEISEKSEIFDDQFSVERPDGSNFTLKIRSTKLEDSAMYFCASRAGREEKLFFGSGTQLSVL.

This clone has at least ten counts. The read finishes 3 residues shy of the CDR3 end, and the germline J gene is used to complete it. This chain connects TRBV20-1 to TRBJ2-1; 8 nucleotides agree with TRBD2. The CDR3 extends over 18 amino acids. The V gene's germline CDR1 is DFQATT and CDR2 SNEGSKA (reference sequence). Losses at the gene ends were 7 bases for V and 0 bases for J; bases not matched to a gene: 17. CDR3 bases read: TGCAGTGGTTGGGGACTAGTAGGGTGGGGTGGCTCCTACAATGAG. Protein: CSGWGLVGWGGSYNE. The full CDR3 sequence reads CSGWGLVGWGGSYNEQFF.

This clone was counted at least ten times. The read comes to an end 3 residues before the CDR3 does, leaving the germline J gene to fill in the end. The chain joins TRBV20-1 to TRBJ2-1; 16 nucleotides line up with TRBD2. V shed 0 bases, J shed 4 bases, and the junction held 9 bases outside the gene matches. Germline CDR1 reads DFQATT; CDR2 reads SNEGSKA (reference sequence). CDR3 size: 19 residues. The sequenced CDR3 bases are TGCAGTGCTAGAGATCCGACGGGACTAGCGGGAGGGTTGTACAATGAG. Protein sequence: CSARDPTGLAGGLYNE. The CDR3 in its entirety is CSARDPTGLAGGLYNEQFF.

CDR3 protein: CSARGTSGGAGSGEQYF. The sequenced part of the CDR3 DNA is TGCAGTGCCCGAGGGACTAGCGGGGGGGCGGGATCCGGCGAG. V is TRBV20-1 and J is TRBJ2-7; 16 nucleotides align to TRBD2. The missing CDR3 end, 3 residues past where the read stops, is filled in from the germline J gene. Germline V CDR1 and CDR2: DFQATT, SNEGSKA (reference sequence). The CDR3 length is 17 residues. Unmatched junction bases numbered 14, after V lost 6 bases and J lost 6 bases.

On this clone: The read terminates 3 residues ahead of where the CDR3 ends, so the germline J gene completes it. The chain has TRBV18 and TRBJ1-1, with D hard to call. The CDR3 loop spans 14 amino acids. Germline loops: CDR1 KGHSH, CDR2 LQKENI. Trimming left V 6 bases short and J 4 bases short, with 15 bases between. The DNA read from the CDR3 is TGTGCCAGCTCCCCCGGGGAGGGCGTCACTGAA. Amino acid sequence: CASSPGEGVTE. The whole CDR3 protein reads CASSPGEGVTEAFF. Full variable domain (missing parts from reference TRBV18 and TRBJ1-1): NAGVMQNPRHLVRRRGQEARLRCSPMKGHSHVYWYRQLPEEGLKFMVYLQKENIIDESGMPKERFSAEFPKEGPSILRIQQVVRGDSAAYFCASSPGEGVTEAFFGQGTRLTVV.

This clone was found many times. CDR3 bases read: TGTGCCAGCAGCTTAGGACCCCTAGGATCCAGCGAG. As protein: CASSLGPLGSSE. The whole CDR3 protein reads CASSLGPLGSSEQYF. The chain has TRBV7-9 and TRBJ2-7; no reliable D call. From the germline J gene comes the end of the CDR3, since the read stops 3 residues before it. Germline lookup yields CDR1 SEHNR and CDR2 FQNEAQ (reference sequence). This CDR3 is 15 amino acids long. The V gene lost 1 base and the J gene lost 6 bases, with 16 bases spanning the gap.

This clone was observed at least ten times. CDR3 DNA, as far as it was read: TGTGCCAGCAGCACCTCGACAGTAAAAACCTACAATGAG. Translation: CASSTSTVKTYNE. The entire CDR3 sequence reads CASSTSTVKTYNEQFF. The V gene is TRBV7-8, the J gene TRBJ2-1; a weak D match, TRBD1 (5 bases). The CDR3 goes on 3 residues after the read ends, and that part is filled in from the germline J gene. The V gene's germline CDR1 is SGHVS and CDR2 FQNEAQ. Trimming took 5 bases from V and 2 from J, leaving 16 bases between them. The CDR3 consists of 16 residues.

In its sample, this clone was seen many times. The DNA ends 3 residues before the CDR3 does, and the rest of the CDR3 is filled in from the germline J gene. The chain carries TRBV19 and TRBJ1-1, with 8 nucleotides matching TRBD1. Trimming took 7 bases from V and 6 from J; bases not matched to a gene: 10. The CDR3 is 14 amino acids. Looked up from germline, CDR1 is LNHDA and CDR2 is SQIVND (reference sequence). This CDR3 is CASTAQGVGAEAFF. The part of the CDR3 DNA that was read is TGTGCCAGTACCGCACAGGGGGTGGGGGCTGAA.

The table lists this clone with many counts. The read comes to an end 3 residues before the CDR3 does, leaving the germline J gene to fill in the end. This chain uses TRBV19 with TRBJ1-6, with unresolved D. This CDR3 has 16 amino acids. In germline, CDR1 is LNHDA, CDR2 SQIVND (reference sequence). Trimming stripped 6 bases from V and 5 bases from J, with 17 bases between. CDR3 bases read: TGTGCCAGTAGATCGTGGCGGGAAGGAGATAATTCACCC. As protein: CASRSWREGDNSP. The entire CDR3 is CASRSWREGDNSPLHF. The complete variable domain, with remaining parts taken from reference TRBV19 and TRBJ1-6, reads DGGITQSPKYLFRKEGQNVTLSCEQNLNHDAMYWYRQDPGQGLRLIYYSQIVNDFQKGDIAEGYSVSREKKESFPLTVTSAQKNPTAFYLCASRSWREGDNSPLHFGNGTRLTVT.